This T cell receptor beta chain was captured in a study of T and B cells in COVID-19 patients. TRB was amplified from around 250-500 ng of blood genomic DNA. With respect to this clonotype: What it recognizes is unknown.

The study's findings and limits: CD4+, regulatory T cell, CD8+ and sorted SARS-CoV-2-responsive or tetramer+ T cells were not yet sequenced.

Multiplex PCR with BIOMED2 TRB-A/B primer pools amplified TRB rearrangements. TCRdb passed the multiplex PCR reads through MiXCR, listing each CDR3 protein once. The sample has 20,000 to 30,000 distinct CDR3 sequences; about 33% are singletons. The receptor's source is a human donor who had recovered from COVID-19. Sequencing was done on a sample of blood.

CDR3 nucleotide sequence: TGTGCCAGCAGCCGGGGTCGGGGGAATCAGCCCCAGCATTTT. This codes for CASSRGRGNQPQHF. The chain combines TRBV13 with TRBJ1-5; perhaps TRBD1 as D (5 bases). Trimming took 5 bases from V and 4 from J, leaving 12 bases between them. The CDR3 is made up of 14 amino acids. CDR1 is PRHDT and CDR2 is FYEKMQ in the germline V gene (reference sequence). The variable domain in full, with the rest retrieved from reference TRBV13 and TRBJ1-5, is AAGVIQSPRHLIKEKRETATLKCYPIPRHDTVYWYQQGPGQDPQFLISFYEKMQSDKGSIPDRFSAQQFSDYHSELNMSSLELGDSALYFCASSRGRGNQPQHFGDGTRLSIL.